Listed below are T cell receptor beta chains from one sample, sequenced in a study of cytomegalovirus exposure and HLA in healthy donors. Only in-frame clones appear in the TCRdb table, and some are missing; sequencing was by immunoSEQ multiplex PCR. In the table there are about 93,000 clones, approximately 83% of which are singletons. Input material: PBMCs. These receptors all stem from a man aged 50-59 years in good health and CMV-seronegative. Both conserved end residues are part of each CDR3. The D gene is left open where the match is weak. Not all rows give a size; the values are once, few, many and, for expanded clones, a class.

TRBJ2-1	TRBV7-2	-	once	CASSLAAGYEQFF	TGTGCCAGCAGCTTGGCAGCGGGCTATGAGCAGTTCTTC
TRBJ2-5	TRBV6-5	-	-	CASSYLDRKTQYF	TGTGCCAGCAGTTACTTAGACAGGAAGACCCAGTACTTC
TRBJ2-3	TRBV7-9	TRBD2	-	CASSGGGRSGRTPDTQYF	TGTGCCAGCAGCGGAGGGGGGAGGAGCGGGAGAACCCCAGATACGCAGTATTTT
TRBJ2-7	TRBV4-1	-	-	CASSQERGYEQYF	TGCGCCAGCAGCCAAGAAAGGGGGTACGAGCAGTACTTC
TRBJ2-3	TRBV6-6	TRBD2	-	CASSYSGRSTDTQYF	TGTGCCAGCAGTTATAGCGGGAGGAGCACAGATACGCAGTATTTT
TRBJ2-1	TRBV5-1	-	-	CASSLAGETHEQFF	TGCGCCAGCAGCTTGGCTGGGGAGACGCATGAGCAGTTCTTC
TRBJ2-2	TRBV7-2	-	-	CASSDDRSLPTFF	TGTGCCAGCAGCGATGACAGGTCGCTTCCGACGTTTTTT
TRBJ2-1	TRBV7-2	TRBD2	-	CASSLDAGARPEQFF	TGTGCCAGCAGCCTAGACGCGGGAGCCCGGCCTGAGCAGTTCTTC
TRBJ2-2	TRBV4-3	TRBD2	many	CASSQEIVGGLAGLLNTGELFF	TGCGCCAGCAGCCAAGAAATAGTGGGGGGACTAGCGGGATTACTGAACACCGGGGAGCTGTTTTTT
TRBJ2-5	TRBV12-1	-	-	CASPTKGLAGGPETQYF	TGTGCCAGCCCCACGAAGGGACTAGCGGGAGGGCCAGAGACCCAGTACTTC
TRBJ2-1	TRBV6-6	-	-	CASSYSAGPGVGQQFF	TGTGCCAGCAGTTACTCCGCCGGGCCCGGGGTCGGACAGCAGTTCTTC
TRBJ2-5	TRBV7-9	TRBD2	once	CSSSLVGTSGRETQYF	TGTTCCAGCAGCTTAGTAGGGACTAGCGGGAGGGAGACCCAGTACTTC
TRBJ2-7	TRBV5-1	TRBD2	-	CASSFSYGRSSYEQYF	TGCGCCAGCAGCTTTTCTTACGGGAGGAGCTCCTACGAGCAGTACTTC
TRBJ2-3	TRBV6-6	TRBD2	-	CASSYKGGRDTQYF	TGTGCCAGCAGTTACAAGGGCGGGAGGGATACGCAGTATTTT